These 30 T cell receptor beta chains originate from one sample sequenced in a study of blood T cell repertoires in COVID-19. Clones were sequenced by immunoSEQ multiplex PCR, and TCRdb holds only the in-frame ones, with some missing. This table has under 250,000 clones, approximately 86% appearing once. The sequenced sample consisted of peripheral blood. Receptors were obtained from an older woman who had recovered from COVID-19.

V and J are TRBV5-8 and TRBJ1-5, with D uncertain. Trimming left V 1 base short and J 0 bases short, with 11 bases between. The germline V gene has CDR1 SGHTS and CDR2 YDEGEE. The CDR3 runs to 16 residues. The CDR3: CASSLSAQDSNQPQHF. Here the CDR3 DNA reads TGTGCCAGCAGCTTGAGTGCGCAGGATAGCAATCAGCCCCAGCATTTT.

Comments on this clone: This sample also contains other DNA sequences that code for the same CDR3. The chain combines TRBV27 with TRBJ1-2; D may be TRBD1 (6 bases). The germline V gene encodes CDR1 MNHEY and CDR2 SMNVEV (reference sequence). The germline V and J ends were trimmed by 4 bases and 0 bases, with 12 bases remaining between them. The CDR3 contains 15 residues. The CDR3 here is CASSSPDRANYGYTF. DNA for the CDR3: TGTGCCAGCAGTTCCCCGGACAGAGCTAACTATGGCTACACCTTC.

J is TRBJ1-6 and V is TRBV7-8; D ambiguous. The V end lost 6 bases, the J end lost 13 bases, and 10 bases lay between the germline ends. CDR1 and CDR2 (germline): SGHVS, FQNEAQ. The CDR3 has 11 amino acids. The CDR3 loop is CASSLFLPLHF. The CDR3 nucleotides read TGTGCCAGCAGTTTATTCCTCCCCCTCCACTTT.

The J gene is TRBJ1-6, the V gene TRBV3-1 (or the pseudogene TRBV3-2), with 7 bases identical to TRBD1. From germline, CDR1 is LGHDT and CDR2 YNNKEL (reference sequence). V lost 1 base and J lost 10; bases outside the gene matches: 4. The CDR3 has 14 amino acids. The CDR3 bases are TGTGCCAGCAGCCAAGTAGGGGGCGGCTCACCCCTCCACTTT. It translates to CASSQVGGGSPLHF.

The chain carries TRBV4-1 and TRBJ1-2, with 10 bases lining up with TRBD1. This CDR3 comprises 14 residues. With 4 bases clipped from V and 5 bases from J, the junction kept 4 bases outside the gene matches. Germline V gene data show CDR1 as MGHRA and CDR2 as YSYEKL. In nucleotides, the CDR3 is TGCGCCAGCAGCCCCCGGGACAGGGGATATGGCTACACCTTC. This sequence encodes CASSPRDRGYGYTF.

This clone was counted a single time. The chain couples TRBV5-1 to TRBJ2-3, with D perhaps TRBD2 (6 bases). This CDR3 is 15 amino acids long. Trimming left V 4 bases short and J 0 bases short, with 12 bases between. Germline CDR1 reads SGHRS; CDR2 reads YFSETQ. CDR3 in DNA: TGCGCCAGCAGCCTGGGAGGAGCGAGCACAGATACGCAGTATTTT. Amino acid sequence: CASSLGGASTDTQYF.

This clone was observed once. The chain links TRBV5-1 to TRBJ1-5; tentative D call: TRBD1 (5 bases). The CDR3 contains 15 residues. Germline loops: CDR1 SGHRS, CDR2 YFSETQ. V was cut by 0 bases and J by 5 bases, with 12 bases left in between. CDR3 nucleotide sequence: TGCGCCAGCAGCTTGGATTCCGGGGGGGATCAGCCCCAGCATTTT. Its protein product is CASSLDSGGDQPQHF.

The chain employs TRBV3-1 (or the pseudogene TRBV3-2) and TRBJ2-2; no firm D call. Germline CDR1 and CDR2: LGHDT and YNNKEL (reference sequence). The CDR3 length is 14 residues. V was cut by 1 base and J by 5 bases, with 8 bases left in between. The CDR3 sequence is CASSQVRVTGELFF. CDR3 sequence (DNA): TGTGCCAGCAGCCAAGTCCGGGTAACCGGGGAGCTGTTTTTT.

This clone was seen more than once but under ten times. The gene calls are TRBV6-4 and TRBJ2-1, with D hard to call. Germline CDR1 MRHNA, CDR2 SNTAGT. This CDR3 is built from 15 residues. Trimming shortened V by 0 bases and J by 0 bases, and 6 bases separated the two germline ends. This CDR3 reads CASSDSRSSYNEQFF. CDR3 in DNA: TGTGCCAGCAGTGACTCTAGGAGCTCCTACAATGAGCAGTTCTTC.

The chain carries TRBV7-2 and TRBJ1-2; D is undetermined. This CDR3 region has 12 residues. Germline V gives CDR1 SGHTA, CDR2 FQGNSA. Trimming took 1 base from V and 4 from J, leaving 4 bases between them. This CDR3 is CASSLGLYGYTF. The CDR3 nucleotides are TGTGCCAGCAGCTTAGGGCTCTATGGCTACACCTTC. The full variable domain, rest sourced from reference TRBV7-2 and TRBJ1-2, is GAGVSQSPSNKVTEKGKDVELRCDPISGHTALYWYRQSLGQGLEFLIYFQGNSAPDKSGLPSDRFSAERTGGSVSTLTIQRTQQEDSAVYLCASSLGLYGYTFGSGTRLTVV.

CDR3 bases: TGTGCCAGCAGTTATTCGGAAGCGGTCCAGTCCTACGAGCAGTACTTC. This sequence encodes CASSYSEAVQSYEQYF. The rearrangement links TRBV6-2 or TRBV6-3 to TRBJ2-7; D is possibly TRBD2 (5 bases). CDR3 length equals 16 residues. Trimming stripped 3 bases from V and 1 base from J, with 16 bases between. CDR1 is MNHEY, CDR2 SVGEGT, per germline.

CDR3 DNA sequence: TGTGCCAGTAGTATAGGCCAGGGGGCGACGACCTACGAGCAGTACTTC. Protein sequence: CASSIGQGATTYEQYF. The chain joins TRBV19 to TRBJ2-7, with 8 nucleotides matching TRBD1. CDR1 is LNHDA, CDR2 SQIVND, per germline (reference sequence). J was trimmed by 2 bases and V by 1 base; bases with no gene match: 7. CDR3 size: 16 residues. Based on the CDR3 plus reference TRBV19 and TRBJ2-7, the full variable domain is DGGITQSPKYLFRKEGQNVTLSCEQNLNHDAMYWYRQDPGQGLRLIYYSQIVNDFQKGDIAEGYSVSREKKESFPLTVTSAQKNPTAFYLCASSIGQGATTYEQYFGPGTRLTVT.

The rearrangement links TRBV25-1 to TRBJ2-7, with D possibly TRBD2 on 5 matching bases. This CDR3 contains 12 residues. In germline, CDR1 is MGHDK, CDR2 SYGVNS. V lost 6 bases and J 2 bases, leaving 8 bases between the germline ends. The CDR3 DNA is TGTGCCAGCAGGGACTTCACCTACGAGCAGTACTTC. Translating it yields CASRDFTYEQYF.

CDR3: CASSRRDDGLGGPQHF. CDR3 nucleotide sequence: TGCGCCAGCAGCCGCAGAGACGACGGCCTGGGGGGGCCCCAGCATTTT. The V gene is TRBV4-1, the J gene TRBJ1-5, with D possibly matching TRBD1 (5 bases). The length of the CDR3 is 16 residues. V lost 4 bases and J 9 bases, leaving 22 bases between the germline ends. Germline CDR1 reads MGHRA; CDR2 reads YSYEKL.

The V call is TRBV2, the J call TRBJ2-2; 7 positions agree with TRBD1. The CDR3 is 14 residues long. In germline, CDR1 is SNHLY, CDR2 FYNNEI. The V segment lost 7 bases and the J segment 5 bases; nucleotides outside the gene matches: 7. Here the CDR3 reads CASNQGEITGELFF. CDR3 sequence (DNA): TGTGCCAGCAATCAGGGGGAGATAACCGGGGAGCTGTTTTTT.

The chain's CDR3 is CASSLSNRGTDTQYF. The CDR3 nucleotides read TGTGCCAGCAGTTTAAGTAACAGGGGCACAGATACGCAGTATTTT. V is TRBV28 and J is TRBJ2-3, with D possibly matching TRBD1 (6 bases). The CDR3 has 15 residues. Germline V lookup: CDR1 MDHEN, CDR2 SYDVKM. V was shortened by 2 bases and J by 1 base, with 10 bases between the two germline ends.

In DNA form, the CDR3 reads TGTGCCAGCAGCTTTGGGAGAATATGGGAAAAACTGTTTTTT. Translated, it gives CASSFGRIWEKLFF. The rearrangement joins TRBV5-8 to TRBJ1-4; no clear D gene. CDR1 is SGHTS, CDR2 YDEGEE, per germline. This CDR3 spans 14 amino acids. Trimming took 2 bases from V and 8 from J, leaving 13 bases between them.

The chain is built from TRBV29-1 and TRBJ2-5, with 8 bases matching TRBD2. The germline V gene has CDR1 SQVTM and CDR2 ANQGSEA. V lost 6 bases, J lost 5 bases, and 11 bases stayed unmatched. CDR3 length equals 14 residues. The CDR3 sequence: CSVAFRGGGETQYF. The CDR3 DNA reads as TGCAGCGTAGCCTTCCGGGGGGGCGGGGAGACCCAGTACTTC.

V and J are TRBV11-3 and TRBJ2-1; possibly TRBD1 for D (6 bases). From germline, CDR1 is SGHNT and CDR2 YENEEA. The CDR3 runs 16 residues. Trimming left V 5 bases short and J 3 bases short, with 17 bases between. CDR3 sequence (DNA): TGTGCCAGCAGCCCCGCCCGCAGGGGTGTCTACAATGAGCAGTTCTTC. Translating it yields CASSPARRGVYNEQFF.

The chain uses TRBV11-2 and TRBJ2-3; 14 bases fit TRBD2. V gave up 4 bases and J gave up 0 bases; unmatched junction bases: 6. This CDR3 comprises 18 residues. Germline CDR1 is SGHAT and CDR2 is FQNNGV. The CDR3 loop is CASSSSRTSGGSTDTQYF. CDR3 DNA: TGTGCCAGCAGCTCTTCCCGGACTAGCGGGGGGAGCACAGATACGCAGTATTTT.

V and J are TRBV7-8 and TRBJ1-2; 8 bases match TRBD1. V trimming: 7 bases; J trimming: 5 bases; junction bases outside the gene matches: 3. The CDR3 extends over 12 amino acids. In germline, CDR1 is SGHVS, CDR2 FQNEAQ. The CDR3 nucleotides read TGTGCCAGCACCAGACAGGGGTATGGCTACACCTTC. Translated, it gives CASTRQGYGYTF.

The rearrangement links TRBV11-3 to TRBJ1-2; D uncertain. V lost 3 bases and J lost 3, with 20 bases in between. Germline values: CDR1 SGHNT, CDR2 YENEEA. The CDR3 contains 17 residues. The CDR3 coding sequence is TGTGCCAGCAGCTTCCAACGGCGGGAGGCGATGCACTATGGCTACACCTTC. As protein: CASSFQRREAMHYGYTF. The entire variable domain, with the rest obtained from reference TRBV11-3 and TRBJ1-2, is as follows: EAGVVQSPRYKIIEKKQPVAFWCNPISGHNTLYWYLQNLGQGPELLIRYENEEAVDDSQLPKDRFSAERLKGVDSTLKIQPAELGDSAVYLCASSFQRREAMHYGYTFGSGTRLTVV.

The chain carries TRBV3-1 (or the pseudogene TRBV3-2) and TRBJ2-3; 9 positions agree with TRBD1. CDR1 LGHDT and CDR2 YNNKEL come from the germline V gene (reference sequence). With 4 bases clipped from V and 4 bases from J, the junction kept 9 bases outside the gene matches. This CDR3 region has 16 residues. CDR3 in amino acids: CASSRNLGQGADTQYF. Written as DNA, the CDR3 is TGTGCCAGCAGCCGTAACCTGGGACAGGGAGCAGATACGCAGTATTTT.

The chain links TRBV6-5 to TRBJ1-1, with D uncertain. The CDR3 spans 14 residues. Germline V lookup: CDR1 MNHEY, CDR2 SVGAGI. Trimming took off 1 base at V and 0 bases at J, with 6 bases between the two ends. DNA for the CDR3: TGTGCCAGCAGTTACTTAGCGGTGAACACTGAAGCTTTCTTT. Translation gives CASSYLAVNTEAFF.

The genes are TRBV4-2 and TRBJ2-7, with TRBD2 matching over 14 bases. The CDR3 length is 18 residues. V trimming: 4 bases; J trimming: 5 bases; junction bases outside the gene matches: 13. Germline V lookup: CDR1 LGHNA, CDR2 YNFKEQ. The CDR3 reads CASSRETSGGAWHNEQYF. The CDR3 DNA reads TGTGCCAGCAGCCGAGAGACTAGCGGGGGGGCTTGGCATAACGAGCAGTACTTC.

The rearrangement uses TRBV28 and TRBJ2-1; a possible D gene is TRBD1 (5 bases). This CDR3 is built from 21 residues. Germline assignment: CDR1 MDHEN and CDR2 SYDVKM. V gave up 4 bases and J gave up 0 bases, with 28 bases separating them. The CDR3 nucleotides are TGTGCCAGCAGTTCCTCCTCGGGTGGGGCCCTTTTTTTGAGCTCCTACAATGAGCAGTTCTTC. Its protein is CASSSSSGGALFLSSYNEQFF.

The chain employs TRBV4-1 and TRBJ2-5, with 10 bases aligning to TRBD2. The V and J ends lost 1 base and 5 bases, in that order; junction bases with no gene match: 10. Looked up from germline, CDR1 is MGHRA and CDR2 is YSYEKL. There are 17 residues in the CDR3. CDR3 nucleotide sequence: TGCGCCAGCAGCCAAGTAGCCGGGACTAGCGTTTCTGAGACCCAGTACTTC. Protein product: CASSQVAGTSVSETQYF.

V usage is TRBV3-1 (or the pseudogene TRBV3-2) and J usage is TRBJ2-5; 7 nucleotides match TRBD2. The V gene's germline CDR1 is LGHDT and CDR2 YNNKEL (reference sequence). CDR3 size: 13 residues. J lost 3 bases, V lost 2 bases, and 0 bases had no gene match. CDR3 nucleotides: TGTGCCAGCAGCCAACTAGCGGAAGAGACCCAGTACTTC. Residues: CASSQLAEETQYF.

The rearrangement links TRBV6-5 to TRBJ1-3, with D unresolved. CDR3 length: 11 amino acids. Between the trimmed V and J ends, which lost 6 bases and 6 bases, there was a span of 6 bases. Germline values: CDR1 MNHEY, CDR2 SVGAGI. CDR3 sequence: CASSPSNTIYF. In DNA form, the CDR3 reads TGTGCCAGCAGCCCCTCAAACACCATATATTTT.

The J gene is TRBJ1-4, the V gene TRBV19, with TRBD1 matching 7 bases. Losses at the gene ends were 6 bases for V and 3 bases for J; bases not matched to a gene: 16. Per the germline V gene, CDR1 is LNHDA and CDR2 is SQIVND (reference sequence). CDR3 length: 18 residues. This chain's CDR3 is CASSNPYLYRGANEKLFF. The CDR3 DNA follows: TGTGCCAGTAGCAATCCCTACCTCTACAGGGGTGCTAATGAAAAACTGTTTTTT.